Included here is one T cell receptor (beta chain) sequence, with context. What it binds is unknown. CDR3 length: 17 residues. Germline V gene data show CDR1 as SGHAT and CDR2 as FQNNGV. The ends lost 3 bases at V and 0 bases at J; junction bases unmatched: 7. The data were obtained in a study of beta chain features in type 1 diabetes. The study's findings and limits: Type 1 diabetes patients showed a moderate but significant shortening of TCRB CDR3s in all four CD4+ subsets.

Since all of the isolated RNA was reverse transcribed, expressed TCRB transcripts were what got sequenced. TCRdb's copy holds only in-frame clones and misses some; the assay was immunoSEQ multiplex PCR. The sample holds over 600,000 clones, around 12% seen once. The specimen was naive CD4+ T cells from blood. The rearrangement uses TRBV11-2 and TRBJ1-3; 8 bases are a match to TRBD1. The TCR sequence derives from a man younger than 45 with type 1 diabetes. In nucleotides, the CDR3 is TGTGCCAGCAGCTTGGTGGGGACAGGTTTCTCTGGAAACACCATATATTTT. Amino acid sequence: CASSLVGTGFSGNTIYF.